This T cell receptor (beta chain) was captured in a study of CD8+ T cells in alopecia areata. The germline CDR1 and CDR2 sequences are SGHTA and FQGNSA. The CDR3 sequence is 10 residues long. V was pared by 8 bases and J by 8 bases, with 9 bases between. This clone came up once. Reverse transcribed after extraction, RNA yielded cDNA as the sequencing template. Sequencing was performed with immunoSEQ multiplex PCR; in TCRdb, only in-frame clones are kept and a portion is missing. The sample has some 110,000 clones, 55% to 70% seen once. The sequenced material came from CD4+ T cells sorted from blood. This chain uses TRBV7-2 with TRBJ1-2, with D possibly TRBD1 on 6 matching bases. The TCR originated in a human donor in good health. The CDR3 sequence is CASGQGGYTF. CDR3 DNA sequence: TGTGCCAGCGGCCAGGGGGGCTACACCTTC. The variable domain in full, completed from reference TRBV7-2 and TRBJ1-2, reads GAGVSQSPSNKVTEKGKDVELRCDPISGHTALYWYRQSLGQGLEFLIYFQGNSAPDKSGLPSDRFSAERTGGSVSTLTIQRTQQEDSAVYLCASGQGGYTFGSGTRLTVV.